This T cell receptor (beta chain) is from a study of blood T cell repertoires in COVID-19. Turning to the study itself: Researchers got acute and convalescent COVID-19 samples from the United States, Italy and Spain.

This CDR3 region has 17 residues. Trimming removed 3 bases from V and 3 bases from J; junction bases left unmatched: 10. CDR1 is KGHDR, CDR2 SFDVKD, per germline. Method: immunoSEQ multiplex PCR; TCRdb's copy keeps in-frame clones and lacks some. The sample contains a few hundred thousand clones, 90% of which appear only once. Seattle cases were enrolled at active infection and followed longitudinally. Sequencing was performed on peripheral blood. The chain employs TRBV24-1 and TRBJ1-3; 7 bases fit TRBD1. This receptor was obtained from a woman aged 55-75 years with COVID-19, enrolled during active disease. The DNA of the CDR3 is TGTGCCACCAGTGATGCCAGGGGGAGCGCGGTTGGAAACACCATATATTTT. Its protein is CATSDARGSAVGNTIYF.